This TCR beta chain appears in the sequencing data of a study of blood T cell repertoires in COVID-19. Here immunoSEQ multiplex PCR was the method, and the copy in TCRdb shows in-frame clones only, minus some. The sample lists over 150,000 clones; 70% to 85% were seen once. The TCR comes from a human donor in a cohort sampled during active COVID-19. The sequencing input was peripheral blood.

The CDR3 here is CASSLESNRLSEAFF. The CDR3 DNA reads as TGCGCCAGCAGCTTGGAATCGAACAGGCTTTCTGAAGCTTTCTTT. The chain is built from TRBV5-1 and TRBJ1-1, with a possible D match to TRBD1 (5 bases). There are 15 residues in the CDR3. Trimming stripped 0 bases from V and 6 bases from J, with 15 bases between. CDR1 is SGHRS, CDR2 YFSETQ, per germline.